Below, 25 T cell receptor beta chains from the same sample are listed, as sequenced in a study of somatic mutations in cytotoxic T cells in rheumatoid arthritis. Measured with immunoSEQ multiplex PCR; TCRdb has only the in-frame clones, and not every one. Of 15,000 to 20,000 clones in the sample, approximately 80% were seen once. Sequencing was done on a sample of CD8+ T cells sorted from blood. These receptor sequences come from an adult with rheumatoid arthritis.

The CDR3 spells CASSLSRQGVGQPQHF. The CDR3 DNA sequence: TGTGCCAGCAGTTTATCCCGGCAGGGGGTCGGTCAGCCCCAGCATTTT. The V and J genes are TRBV27 and TRBJ1-5, with 7 bases fitting TRBD1. Germline V gene sequence: CDR1 MNHEY, CDR2 SMNVEV (reference sequence). After removal of 0 bases from V and 6 bases from J, the junction contained 8 bases not matched to a gene. This CDR3 has 16 residues.

The V gene is TRBV5-1, the J gene TRBJ1-3; D remains ambiguous. The V end was cut by 1 base, the J end by 0 bases, with 11 bases between. This CDR3 region has 16 residues. Germline V gene lookup returns CDR1 SGHRS and CDR2 YFSETQ. The CDR3 spells CASSLNRMNSGNTIYF. CDR3 bases: TGCGCCAGCAGCTTGAACAGAATGAACTCTGGAAACACCATATATTTT. Together with reference TRBV5-1 and TRBJ1-3, the CDR3 gives the full variable domain: KAGVTQTPRYLIKTRGQQVTLSCSPISGHRSVSWYQQTPGQGLQFLFEYFSETQRNKGNFPGRFSGRQFSNSRSEMNVSTLELGDSALYLCASSLNRMNSGNTIYFGEGSWLTVV.

The J gene is TRBJ2-7, the V gene TRBV7-2; no clear D. The ends were cut back, 2 bases at V and 3 bases at J, with 2 bases in the middle. Looked up from germline, CDR1 is SGHTA and CDR2 is FQGNSA. The CDR3 extends over 11 amino acids. DNA for the CDR3: TGTGCCAGCAGCTTATACTACGAGCAGTACTTC. This sequence encodes CASSLYYEQYF.

The chain employs TRBV5-4 and TRBJ1-1; 8 bases are a match to TRBD1. Per the germline V gene, CDR1 is SGHNT and CDR2 is YYREEE (reference sequence). V dropped 5 bases and J dropped 3; count of bases not matched to a gene: 6. This CDR3 spans 14 amino acids. The chain's CDR3 is CASRNQGAHTEAFF. The CDR3 DNA reads TGTGCCAGCAGGAATCAGGGGGCGCACACTGAAGCTTTCTTT.

The chain recombines TRBV2 with TRBJ2-3; the D is unclear. The germline V and J ends were trimmed by 8 bases and 0 bases, with 3 bases remaining between them. CDR1 and CDR2 (germline): SNHLY, FYNNEI. CDR3 length: 11 amino acids. CDR3 in amino acids: CASLSTDTQYF. CDR3 coding DNA: TGTGCCAGCCTTAGCACAGATACGCAGTATTTT.

The chain uses TRBV5-6 and TRBJ1-1, with TRBD1 matching 7 bases. With V trimmed by 3 bases and J by 2 bases, 4 bases remained unmatched. CDR3 length: 14 residues. Germline V CDR1 and CDR2: SGHDT, YYEEEE. The CDR3: CASSWGTANTEAFF. The CDR3 DNA follows: TGTGCCAGCAGCTGGGGGACAGCCAACACTGAAGCTTTCTTT.

The V and J genes are TRBV7-9 and TRBJ1-4; 7 nucleotides match TRBD1. Germline assignment: CDR1 SEHNR and CDR2 FQNEAQ (reference sequence). V shed 8 bases and J 8 bases; nucleotides not matched to a gene: 14. The CDR3 contains 15 residues. CDR3 protein: CASSGAGGRREKLFF. CDR3 in DNA: TGTGCCAGCTCCGGCGCAGGGGGGAGGAGGGAAAAACTGTTTTTT.

V is TRBV4-1 and J is TRBJ1-4; D is undetermined. CDR1 is MGHRA, CDR2 YSYEKL, per germline. This CDR3 comprises 12 residues. V shed 4 bases and J shed 4 bases, with 4 bases lying between them. The CDR3 nucleotides are TGCGCCAGCAGCCCAAATAATGAAAAACTGTTTTTT. It yields the protein CASSPNNEKLFF.

This chain links TRBV5-6 with TRBJ1-1, with TRBD1 identical over 7 bases. The CDR3 length is 16 residues. Germline assignment: CDR1 SGHDT and CDR2 YYEEEE. The J segment lost 4 bases and the V segment lost 0 bases, leaving 9 bases of the junction unmatched. CDR3 amino acids: CASSLAADRVSTEAFF. CDR3 DNA sequence: TGTGCCAGCAGCTTGGCGGCAGACAGGGTCAGCACTGAAGCTTTCTTT.

The J gene is TRBJ2-3, the V gene TRBV16; D not certain. This CDR3 region has 12 residues. V lost 4 bases, J lost 4 bases, and 6 bases lay in between. Germline CDR1 KGHSY, CDR2 FQNENV. The CDR3 nucleotides are TGTGCCAGCAGCCCCTACTCAGATACGCAGTATTTT. It yields the protein CASSPYSDTQYF.

The chain carries TRBV4-1 and TRBJ1-2, with a tentative D call TRBD1 (6 bases). From germline, CDR1 is MGHRA and CDR2 YSYEKL. V lost 5 bases, J lost 6 bases, and 13 bases lay in between. CDR3 length: 13 residues. The CDR3, as DNA: TGCGCCAGCAGCGCGCAGGGGAGGGATGGCTACACCTTC. Residues: CASSAQGRDGYTF.

The chain couples TRBV7-9 to TRBJ2-5, with 7 nucleotides matching TRBD1. The CDR3 sequence is 14 residues long. The germline gives CDR1 SEHNR, CDR2 FQNEAQ (reference sequence). V lost 5 bases to trimming and J lost 0 bases; unmatched junction nucleotides: 3. The CDR3 DNA reads TGTGCCAGCAGCGAGGACAGGAACCAAGAGACCCAGTACTTC. Translating gives CASSEDRNQETQYF.

The V call is TRBV5-1, the J call TRBJ2-5; possibly TRBD1 for D (5 bases). Deletions cut 4 bases from V and 9 bases from J, with 25 bases between. This CDR3 is built from 16 residues. From germline, CDR1 is SGHRS and CDR2 YFSETQ. The CDR3 loop is CASSQKGEARMWAQYF. CDR3 DNA sequence: TGCGCCAGCAGCCAGAAAGGGGAAGCACGGATGTGGGCCCAGTACTTC. Full variable domain (rest looked up from reference TRBV5-1 and TRBJ2-5): KAGVTQTPRYLIKTRGQQVTLSCSPISGHRSVSWYQQTPGQGLQFLFEYFSETQRNKGNFPGRFSGRQFSNSRSEMNVSTLELGDSALYLCASSQKGEARMWAQYFGPGTRLLVL.

The chain recombines TRBV30 with TRBJ1-1; D unclear. This CDR3 is built from 13 residues. Germline V gives CDR1 GTSNPN, CDR2 SVGIG (reference sequence). The V end was cut by 1 base, the J end by 4 bases, with 10 bases between. CDR3 DNA: TGTGCCTGGAGTGCCGGGGTAGGCACTGAAGCTTTCTTT. This translates into CAWSAGVGTEAFF.

This clone has only one observation. This same CDR3 is encoded by further DNA sequences in the sample. The V and J genes are TRBV6-6 and TRBJ2-1, with D perhaps being TRBD1 or TRBD2 (5 bases each). The germline gives CDR1 MNHNY, CDR2 SVGAGI (reference sequence). CDR3 length: 13 residues. V was trimmed by 5 bases and J by 3 bases, leaving 8 bases between them. The CDR3 reads CASSGTFYNEQFF. CDR3 in DNA: TGTGCCAGCAGTGGGACCTTCTACAATGAGCAGTTCTTC.

The chain has TRBV5-6 and TRBJ2-7; 9 bases fit TRBD1. Germline values: CDR1 SGHDT, CDR2 YYEEEE. V shed 1 base and J 2 bases; nucleotides not matched to a gene: 1. This CDR3 region has 14 residues. The CDR3 DNA sequence: TGTGCCAGCAGCTTGTGGGACAGGGCCTACGAGCAGTACTTC. Its translation: CASSLWDRAYEQYF.

V is TRBV27 and J is TRBJ2-1; 8 nucleotides match TRBD1. Germline CDR1 reads MNHEY; CDR2 reads SMNVEV (reference sequence). The V gene end was trimmed by 6 bases and the J gene end by 6 bases; junction bases not matched to a gene: 10. The CDR3 has 15 amino acids. DNA for the CDR3: TGTGCCAGCAGCCTCTCAAGACAGGGGATCAATGAGCAGTTCTTC. This codes for CASSLSRQGINEQFF.

In its sample, this clone was seen once. This chain links TRBV12-1 with TRBJ2-5; the table's TRBD2 call for D was not verified on the DNA. TRBV12-1 is shown as a pseudogene. The CDR3 is 16 residues long. The CDR3 DNA reads as TGTGCCAGCGCATCCAGCCTAGCGGTTATCCAAGAGACCCAGTACTTC. This sequence encodes CASASSLAVIQETQYF.

The rearrangement links TRBV7-9 to TRBJ1-5; D gene uncertain. V gave up 4 bases and J gave up 1 base, with 8 bases separating them. CDR1 and CDR2 from the germline V gene are SEHNR and FQNEAQ (reference sequence). The CDR3 runs 14 residues. CDR3 DNA sequence: TGTGCCAGCAGCTACGGCTCGAGCAATCAGCCCCAGCATTTT. It specifies CASSYGSSNQPQHF.

The chain has TRBV7-9 and TRBJ2-2; D is possibly TRBD2 (5 bases). The V gene lost 3 bases and the J gene lost 8 bases, with 25 bases spanning the gap. CDR1 and CDR2 (germline): SEHNR, FQNEAQ (reference sequence). The CDR3 length is 18 residues. The CDR3 nucleotides read TGTGCCAGCAGCTTGGGAGCGTTAGCCAGGACGTTCGGGGGGGAGCTGTTTTTT. Protein: CASSLGALARTFGGELFF.

The gene calls are TRBV6-1 and TRBJ1-2, with 9 bases fitting TRBD1. Germline loops: CDR1 MNHNS, CDR2 SASEGT. The CDR3 has 15 residues. The ends lost 1 base at V and 5 bases at J; junction bases unmatched: 5. In DNA, the CDR3 is TGTGCCAGCAGTGAAGGAATAGGGACAGGGTATGGCTACACCTTC. It yields the protein CASSEGIGTGYGYTF.

This chain uses TRBV6-4 with TRBJ2-2; no firm D call. The CDR3 covers 13 residues. Trimming cost V 4 bases and J 5 bases, with 8 bases left between them. Germline V gives CDR1 MRHNA, CDR2 SNTAGT. CDR3 amino acids: CASSGLETGELFF. CDR3 DNA: TGTGCCAGCAGTGGTCTAGAAACCGGGGAGCTGTTTTTT.

The CDR3 DNA follows: TGTGCCTACATAGACAGGGGGCGCTTCACCGGGGAGCTGTTTTTT. It specifies CAYIDRGRFTGELFF. The chain uses TRBV30 and TRBJ2-2, with 10 bases aligning to TRBD1. With 7 bases clipped from V and 4 bases from J, the junction kept 9 bases outside the gene matches. Germline V gives CDR1 GTSNPN, CDR2 SVGIG (reference sequence). The CDR3 totals 15 residues.

In this sample, this clone turned up a few times. The V and J genes are TRBV5-4 and TRBJ2-7, with TRBD2 matching 9 bases. The V segment lost 4 bases and the J segment 3 bases; nucleotides outside the gene matches: 8. The CDR3 contains 15 residues. Germline V CDR1 and CDR2: SGHNT, YYREEE (reference sequence). CDR3 DNA: TGTGCCAGCAGCCAGGGACTAGCAGCGGACTACGAGCAGTACTTC. Protein: CASSQGLAADYEQYF.

The chain combines TRBV12-5 with TRBJ2-1; TRBD1 aligns across 7 bases. Looked up from germline, CDR1 is LGHNT and CDR2 is FRNRAP. J gave up 5 bases and V 0 bases, and 10 bases lay outside the gene matches. The CDR3 totals 17 residues. CDR3 DNA sequence: TGTGCTAGTGGTTTGGTCAGGGGGTTAACCCTAAACAATGAGCAGTTCTTC. It encodes CASGLVRGLTLNNEQFF.